This T cell receptor (beta chain) was observed in a study of technical replicates of blood from a few donors. The CDR3 runs to 15 residues. The trim removed 3 bases at V and 15 bases at J, leaving 14 bases unmatched. Germline assignment: CDR1 SGDLS and CDR2 YYNGEE. Sequencing used immunoSEQ multiplex PCR; TCRdb keeps in-frame clones, though not all of them. This sample has 70,000 to 80,000 clones, with approximately 97% found just once. The sequenced sample consisted of T cells isolated from PBMCs. V and J are TRBV9 and TRBJ1-6; 8 bases map to TRBD1. This TCR was recovered from a human donor in good health. This CDR3 is CASSGTGTGSPVLHF. The CDR3 DNA follows: TGTGCCAGCAGCGGTACCGGGACAGGATCTCCTGTCCTCCACTTT. The variable domain in full, with the rest retrieved from reference TRBV9 and TRBJ1-6, is DSGVTQTPKHLITATGQRVTLRCSPRSGDLSVYWYQQSLDQGLQFLIQYYNGEERAKGNILERFSAQQFPDLHSELNLSSLELGDSALYFCASSGTGTGSPVLHFGNGTRLTVT.